These 9 T cell receptor beta chains were all obtained from the same sample, sequenced in a study of regulatory dendritic cells for organ transplantation. Profiling relied on immunoSEQ multiplex PCR, and the TCRdb table lists in-frame clones only, not all of them. The profile shows roughly 30,000 clones, more than 70% of them singletons. The sequenced sample was naive CD8+ T cells from blood. The subset denotes: CD45RA+ naive T cells. The receptors here all came from a human donor in good health.

This clone was detected only a few times. The chain combines TRBV27 with TRBJ2-7; D might be TRBD1 (6 bases). V shed 4 bases and J shed 6 bases, with 10 bases lying between them. Germline CDR1 MNHEY, CDR2 SMNVEV (reference sequence). The CDR3 has 12 amino acids. The CDR3 DNA sequence: TGTGCCAGCAGTTCAGGGGCTGGCGAGCAGTACTTC. Residues: CASSSGAGEQYF.

The rearrangement joins TRBV7-9 to TRBJ2-5, with TRBD2 matching 12 bases. Germline V gives CDR1 SEHNR, CDR2 FQNEAQ (reference sequence). V was pared by 2 bases and J by 5 bases, with 3 bases of the junction left unmatched. This CDR3 has 15 amino acids. The CDR3 nucleotides read TGTGCCAGCAGCTTAACTAGCGGGGGGAGTGAGACCCAGTACTTC. Encoded protein: CASSLTSGGSETQYF. The full variable domain, its missing parts supplied by reference TRBV7-9 and TRBJ2-5, is DTGVSQNPRHKITKRGQNVTFRCDPISEHNRLYWYRQTLGQGPEFLTYFQNEAQLEKSRLLSDRFSAERPKGSFSTLEIQRTEQGDSAMYLCASSLTSGGSETQYFGPGTRLLVL.

The genes are TRBV2 and TRBJ2-2; possible D gene TRBD1, 6 bases. This CDR3 has 14 residues. Trimming cost V 6 bases and J 4 bases, with 12 bases left between them. The germline V gene encodes CDR1 SNHLY and CDR2 FYNNEI. The CDR3 nucleotides read TGTGCCAGCAGCTTCGACAGGAGCACCGGGGAGCTGTTTTTT. It encodes CASSFDRSTGELFF.

The chain carries TRBV5-4 and TRBJ1-1, with D possibly matching TRBD1 (6 bases). The germline V gene encodes CDR1 SGHNT and CDR2 YYREEE (reference sequence). There are 15 residues in the CDR3. Trimming shortened V by 4 bases and J by 2 bases, and 15 bases separated the two germline ends. For the CDR3, the DNA is TGTGCCAGCAGCGATACCGGGACACCCAACACTGAAGCTTTCTTT. Encoded protein: CASSDTGTPNTEAFF.

The rearrangement links TRBV7-2 to TRBJ1-1, with D unclear. Trimming removed 1 base at V and 0 bases at J, with 9 bases between. CDR3 length: 15 residues. The germline V gene has CDR1 SGHTA and CDR2 FQGNSA. The CDR3 spells CASSLVVLMNTEAFF. CDR3 sequence (DNA): TGTGCCAGCAGCTTAGTCGTCCTAATGAACACTGAAGCTTTCTTT. Looking up the rest from reference TRBV7-2 and TRBJ1-1 gives the full variable domain: GAGVSQSPSNKVTEKGKDVELRCDPISGHTALYWYRQSLGQGLEFLIYFQGNSAPDKSGLPSDRFSAERTGGSVSTLTIQRTQQEDSAVYLCASSLVVLMNTEAFFGQGTRLTVV.

The rearrangement joins TRBV5-6 to TRBJ2-3; 10 bases match TRBD2. The CDR3 extends over 15 amino acids. After removal of 0 bases from V and 4 bases from J, the junction contained 2 bases not matched to a gene. Looked up from germline, CDR1 is SGHDT and CDR2 is YYEEEE. The CDR3 spells CASSLASGGSDTQYF. The CDR3, as DNA: TGTGCCAGCAGCTTGGCTAGCGGGGGTTCAGATACGCAGTATTTT.

The chain combines TRBV6-4 with TRBJ2-7; no firm D call. There are 14 residues in the CDR3. The germline V gene encodes CDR1 MRHNA and CDR2 SNTAGT. V shed 6 bases and J shed 1 base, with 13 bases lying between them. The CDR3 DNA follows: TGTGCCAGCAGCCCCCACGGGTCTTCCTACGAGCAGTACTTC. Translated: CASSPHGSSYEQYF.

The CDR3 DNA reads as TGTGCCAGCAGCGTAGGGGAGTGGAGGACAGGGTTGGACGAGCAGTACTTC. Amino acids: CASSVGEWRTGLDEQYF. This chain connects TRBV9 to TRBJ2-7, with TRBD1 matching 8 bases. This CDR3 is 17 amino acids long. CDR1 SGDLS and CDR2 YYNGEE come from the germline V gene. Trimming removed 0 bases from V and 5 bases from J; junction bases left unmatched: 13.

This rearrangement joins TRBV5-8 to TRBJ1-4; 9 positions agree with TRBD1. The CDR3 is made up of 14 amino acids. CDR1 is SGHTS, CDR2 YDEGEE, per germline. The trim removed 3 bases at V and 8 bases at J, leaving 5 bases unmatched. CDR3: CASSYGQGPEKLFF. The CDR3 nucleotides are TGTGCCAGCAGCTACGGACAGGGGCCCGAAAAACTGTTTTTT.